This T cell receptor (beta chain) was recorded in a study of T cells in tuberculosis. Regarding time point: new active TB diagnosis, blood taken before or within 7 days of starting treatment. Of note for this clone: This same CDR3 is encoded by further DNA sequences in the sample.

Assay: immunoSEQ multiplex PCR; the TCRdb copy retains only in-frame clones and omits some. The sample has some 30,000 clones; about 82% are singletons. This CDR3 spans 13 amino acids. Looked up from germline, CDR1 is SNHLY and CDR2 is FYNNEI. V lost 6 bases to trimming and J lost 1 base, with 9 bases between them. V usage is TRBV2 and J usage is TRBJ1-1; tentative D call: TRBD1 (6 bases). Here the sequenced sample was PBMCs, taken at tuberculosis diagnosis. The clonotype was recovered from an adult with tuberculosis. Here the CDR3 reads CASRTGGNTEAFF. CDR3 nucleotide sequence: TGTGCCAGCAGGACAGGCGGGAACACTGAAGCTTTCTTT.